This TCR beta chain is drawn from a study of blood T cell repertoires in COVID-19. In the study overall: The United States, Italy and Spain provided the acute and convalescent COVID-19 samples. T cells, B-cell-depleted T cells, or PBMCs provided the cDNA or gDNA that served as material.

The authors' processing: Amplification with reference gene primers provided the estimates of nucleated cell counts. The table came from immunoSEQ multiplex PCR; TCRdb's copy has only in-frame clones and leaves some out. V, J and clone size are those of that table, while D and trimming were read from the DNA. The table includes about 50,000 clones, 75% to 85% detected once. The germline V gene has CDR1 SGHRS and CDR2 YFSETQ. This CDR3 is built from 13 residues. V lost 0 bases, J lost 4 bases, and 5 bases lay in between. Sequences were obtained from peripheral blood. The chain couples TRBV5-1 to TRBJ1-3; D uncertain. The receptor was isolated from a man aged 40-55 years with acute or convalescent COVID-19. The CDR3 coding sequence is TGCGCCAGCAGCTTGGGAGGGGGAAACACCATATATTTT. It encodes CASSLGGGNTIYF. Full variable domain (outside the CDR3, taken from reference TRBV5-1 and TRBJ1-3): KAGVTQTPRYLIKTRGQQVTLSCSPISGHRSVSWYQQTPGQGLQFLFEYFSETQRNKGNFPGRFSGRQFSNSRSEMNVSTLELGDSALYLCASSLGGGNTIYFGEGSWLTVV.